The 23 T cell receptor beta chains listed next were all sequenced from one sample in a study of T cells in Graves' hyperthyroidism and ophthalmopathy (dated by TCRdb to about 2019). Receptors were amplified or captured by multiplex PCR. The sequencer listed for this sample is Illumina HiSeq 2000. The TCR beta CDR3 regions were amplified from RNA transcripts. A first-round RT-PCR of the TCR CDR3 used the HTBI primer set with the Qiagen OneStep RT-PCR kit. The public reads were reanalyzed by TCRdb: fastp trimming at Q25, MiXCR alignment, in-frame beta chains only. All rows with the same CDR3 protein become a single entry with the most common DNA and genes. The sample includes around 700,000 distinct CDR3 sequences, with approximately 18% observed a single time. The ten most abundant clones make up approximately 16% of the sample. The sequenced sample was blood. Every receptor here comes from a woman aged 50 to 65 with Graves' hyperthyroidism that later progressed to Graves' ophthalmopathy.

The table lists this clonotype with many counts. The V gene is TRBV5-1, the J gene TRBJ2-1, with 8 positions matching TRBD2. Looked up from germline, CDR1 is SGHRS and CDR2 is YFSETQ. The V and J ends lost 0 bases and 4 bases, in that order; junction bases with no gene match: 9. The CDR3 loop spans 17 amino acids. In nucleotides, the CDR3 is TGCGCCAGCAGCTTGGTAGGTAGCGGGGCACTATACAATGAGCAGTTCTTC. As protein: CASSLVGSGALYNEQFF.

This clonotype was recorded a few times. CDR3 sequence (DNA): TGTGCCAGCAGCCAAGCCTTTTCCACTCCCGGAAACACCATATATTTT. Encoded protein: CASSQAFSTPGNTIYF. The chain uses TRBV3-1 and TRBJ1-3; no reliable D call. Germline V gene lookup returns CDR1 LGHDT and CDR2 YNNKEL (reference sequence). The CDR3 has 16 residues. V was clipped by 1 base and J by 4 bases, with 14 bases between them.

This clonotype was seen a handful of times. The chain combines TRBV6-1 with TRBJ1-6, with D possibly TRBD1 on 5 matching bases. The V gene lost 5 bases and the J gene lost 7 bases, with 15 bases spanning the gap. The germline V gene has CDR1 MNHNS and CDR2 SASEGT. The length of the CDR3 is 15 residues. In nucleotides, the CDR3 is TGTGCCAGCAGTACACAGGCGGTGGAAAATTCACCCCTCCACTTT. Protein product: CASSTQAVENSPLHF.

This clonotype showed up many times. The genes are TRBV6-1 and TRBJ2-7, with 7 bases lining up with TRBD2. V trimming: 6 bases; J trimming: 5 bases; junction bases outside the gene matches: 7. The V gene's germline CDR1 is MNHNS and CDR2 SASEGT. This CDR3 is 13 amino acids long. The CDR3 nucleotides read TGTGCCAGCAGAATCATTGGGGGGGACGAGCAGTACTTC. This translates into CASRIIGGDEQYF.

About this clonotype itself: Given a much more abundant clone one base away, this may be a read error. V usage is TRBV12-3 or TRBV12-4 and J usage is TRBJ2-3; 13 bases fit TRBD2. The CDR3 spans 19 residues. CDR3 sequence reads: CASSLGLAGPKTSTDTRYF. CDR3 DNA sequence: TGTGCCAGCAGTTTGGGACTAGCGGGGCCTAAAACTAGCACAGATACGCGGTATTTT.

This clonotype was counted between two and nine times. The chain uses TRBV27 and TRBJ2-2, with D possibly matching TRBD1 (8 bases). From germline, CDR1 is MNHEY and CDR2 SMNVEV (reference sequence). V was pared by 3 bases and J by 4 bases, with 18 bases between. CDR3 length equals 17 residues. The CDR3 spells CASSFHGRTGFTGELFF. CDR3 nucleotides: TGTGCCAGCAGTTTCCACGGGAGGACAGGGTTCACCGGGGAGCTGTTTTTT.

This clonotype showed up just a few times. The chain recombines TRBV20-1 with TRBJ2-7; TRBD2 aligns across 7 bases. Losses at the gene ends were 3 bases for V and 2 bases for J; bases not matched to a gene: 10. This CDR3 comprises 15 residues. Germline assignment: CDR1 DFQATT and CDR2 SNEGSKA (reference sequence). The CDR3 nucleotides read TGCAGTGCTAGGCGAACTAGCGAGACTACCTACGAGCAGTACTTC. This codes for CSARRTSETTYEQYF.

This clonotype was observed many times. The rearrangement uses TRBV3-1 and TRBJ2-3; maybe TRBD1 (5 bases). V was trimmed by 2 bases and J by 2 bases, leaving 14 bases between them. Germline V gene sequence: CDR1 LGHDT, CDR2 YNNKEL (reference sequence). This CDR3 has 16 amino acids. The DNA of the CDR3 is TGTGCCAGCAGCCAATCAGGGCCGGCCCTCACAGATACGCAGTATTTT. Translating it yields CASSQSGPALTDTQYF.

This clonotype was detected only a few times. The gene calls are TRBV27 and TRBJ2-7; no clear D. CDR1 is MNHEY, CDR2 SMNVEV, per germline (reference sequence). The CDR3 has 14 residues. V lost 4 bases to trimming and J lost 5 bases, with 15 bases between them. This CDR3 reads CASSSDSRRDEQYF. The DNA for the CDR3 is TGTGCCAGCAGTTCAGACTCCCGACGGGACGAGCAGTACTTC.

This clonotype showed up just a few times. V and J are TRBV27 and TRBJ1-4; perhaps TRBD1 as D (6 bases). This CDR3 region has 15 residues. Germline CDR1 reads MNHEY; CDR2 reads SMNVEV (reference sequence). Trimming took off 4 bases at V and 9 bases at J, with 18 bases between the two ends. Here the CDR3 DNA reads TGTGCCAGCAGTTACAATCTGGGGCGGGGGCAAAAACTGTTTTTT. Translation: CASSYNLGRGQKLFF.

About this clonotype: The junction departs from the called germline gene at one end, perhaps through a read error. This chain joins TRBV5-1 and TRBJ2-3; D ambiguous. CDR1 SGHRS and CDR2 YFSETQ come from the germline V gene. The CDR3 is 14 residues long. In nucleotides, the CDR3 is TGCGCCAGCAGCTTGGGACTCCCCACAGATACGCAGTGTTTT. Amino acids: CASSLGLPTDTQCF. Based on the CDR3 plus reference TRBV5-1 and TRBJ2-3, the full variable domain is KAGVTQTPRYLIKTRGQQVTLSCSPISGHRSVSWYQQTPGQGLQFLFEYFSETQRNKGNFPGRFSGRQFSNSRSEMNVSTLELGDSALYLCASSLGLPTDTQCFGPGTRLTVL.

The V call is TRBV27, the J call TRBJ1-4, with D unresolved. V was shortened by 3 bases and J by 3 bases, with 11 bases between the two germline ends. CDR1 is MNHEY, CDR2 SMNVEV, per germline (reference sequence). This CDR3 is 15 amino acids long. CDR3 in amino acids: CASSFPPPANEKLFF. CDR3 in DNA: TGTGCCAGCAGTTTCCCGCCCCCGGCTAATGAAAAACTGTTTTTT.

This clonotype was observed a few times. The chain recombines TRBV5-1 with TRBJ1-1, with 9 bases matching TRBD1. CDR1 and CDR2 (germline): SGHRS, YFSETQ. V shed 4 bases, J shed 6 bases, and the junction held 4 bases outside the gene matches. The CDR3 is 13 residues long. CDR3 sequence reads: CASSTQGAAEAFF. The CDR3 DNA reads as TGCGCCAGCAGCACACAGGGGGCTGCTGAAGCTTTCTTT. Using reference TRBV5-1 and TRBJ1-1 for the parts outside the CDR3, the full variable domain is KAGVTQTPRYLIKTRGQQVTLSCSPISGHRSVSWYQQTPGQGLQFLFEYFSETQRNKGNFPGRFSGRQFSNSRSEMNVSTLELGDSALYLCASSTQGAAEAFFGQGTRLTVV.

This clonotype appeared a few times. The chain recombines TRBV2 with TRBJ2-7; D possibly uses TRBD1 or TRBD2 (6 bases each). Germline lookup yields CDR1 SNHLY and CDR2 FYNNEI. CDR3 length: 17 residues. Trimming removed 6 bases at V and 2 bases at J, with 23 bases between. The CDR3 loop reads CASSPRGGQQGAYEQYF. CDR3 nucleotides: TGTGCCAGCAGCCCTAGAGGGGGGCAACAGGGAGCCTACGAGCAGTACTTC.

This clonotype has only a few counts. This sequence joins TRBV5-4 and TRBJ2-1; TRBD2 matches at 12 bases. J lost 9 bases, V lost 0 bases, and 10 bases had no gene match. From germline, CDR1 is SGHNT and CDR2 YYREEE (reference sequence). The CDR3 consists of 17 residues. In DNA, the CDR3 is TGTGCCAGCAGCTTGGGCCCCCTAGCGGGGGGGCCAAGTGAGCAGTTCTTC. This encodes CASSLGPLAGGPSEQFF.

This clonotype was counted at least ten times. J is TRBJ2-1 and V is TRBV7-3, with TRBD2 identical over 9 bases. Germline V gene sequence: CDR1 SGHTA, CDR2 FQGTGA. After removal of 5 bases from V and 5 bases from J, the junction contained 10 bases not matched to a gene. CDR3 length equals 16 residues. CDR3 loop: CASSPEPASGDNEQFF. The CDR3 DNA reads TGTGCCAGCAGCCCTGAGCCTGCTAGCGGGGACAATGAGCAGTTCTTC.

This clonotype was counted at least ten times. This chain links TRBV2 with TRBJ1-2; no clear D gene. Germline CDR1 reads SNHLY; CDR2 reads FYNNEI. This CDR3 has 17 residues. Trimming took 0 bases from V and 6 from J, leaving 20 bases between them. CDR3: CASSEAFFGVGEDGYTF. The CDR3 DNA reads TGTGCCAGCAGTGAAGCGTTCTTTGGGGTTGGGGAGGATGGCTACACCTTC. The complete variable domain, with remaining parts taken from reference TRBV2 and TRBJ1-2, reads EPEVTQTPSHQVTQMGQEVILRCVPISNHLYFYWYRQILGQKVEFLVSFYNNEISEKSEIFDDQFSVERPDGSNFTLKIRSTKLEDSAMYFCASSEAFFGVGEDGYTFGSGTRLTVV.

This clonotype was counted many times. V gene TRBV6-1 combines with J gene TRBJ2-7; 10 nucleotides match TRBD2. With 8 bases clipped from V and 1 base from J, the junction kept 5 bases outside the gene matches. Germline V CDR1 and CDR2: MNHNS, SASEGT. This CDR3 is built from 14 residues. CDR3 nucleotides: TGTGCCAGCTTGAAGCGGGGGGGTTCCTACGAGCAGTACTTC. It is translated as CASLKRGGSYEQYF.

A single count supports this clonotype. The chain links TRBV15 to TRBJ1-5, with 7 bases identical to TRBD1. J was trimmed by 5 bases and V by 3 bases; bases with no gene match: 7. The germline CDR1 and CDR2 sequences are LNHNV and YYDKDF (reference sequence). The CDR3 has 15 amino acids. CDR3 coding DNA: TGTGCCACCAGCAGGGAACAGGGGAGCCATCAGCCCCAGCATTTT. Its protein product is CATSREQGSHQPQHF.

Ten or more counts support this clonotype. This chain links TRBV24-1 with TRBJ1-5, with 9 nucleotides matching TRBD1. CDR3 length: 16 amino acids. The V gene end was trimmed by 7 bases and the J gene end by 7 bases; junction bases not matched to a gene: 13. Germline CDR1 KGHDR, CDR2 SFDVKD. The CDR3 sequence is CATSPGSGTGTQPQHF. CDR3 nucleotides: TGTGCCACCAGCCCCGGCTCGGGGACAGGGACCCAGCCCCAGCATTTT.

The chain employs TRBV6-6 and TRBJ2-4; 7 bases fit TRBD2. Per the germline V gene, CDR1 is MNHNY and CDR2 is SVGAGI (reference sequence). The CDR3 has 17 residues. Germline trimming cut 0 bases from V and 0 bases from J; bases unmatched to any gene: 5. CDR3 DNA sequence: TGTGCCAGCAGTTACTCAGTGGCGGGAGTAGCCAAAAACATTCAGTACTTC. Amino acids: CASSYSVAGVAKNIQYF.

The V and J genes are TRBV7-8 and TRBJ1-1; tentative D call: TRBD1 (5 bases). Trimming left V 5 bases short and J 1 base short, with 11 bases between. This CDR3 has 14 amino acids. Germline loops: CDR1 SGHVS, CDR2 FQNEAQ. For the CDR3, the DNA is TGTGCCAGCAGCACCGTTACAGGGAACACTGAAGCTTTCTTT. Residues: CASSTVTGNTEAFF.

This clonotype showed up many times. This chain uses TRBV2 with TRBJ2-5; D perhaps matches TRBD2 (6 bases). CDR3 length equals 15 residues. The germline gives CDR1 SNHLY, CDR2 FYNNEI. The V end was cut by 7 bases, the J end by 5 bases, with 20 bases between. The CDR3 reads CASISSGARIETQYF. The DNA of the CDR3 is TGTGCCAGCATTAGTTCGGGAGCACGAATTGAGACCCAGTACTTC.